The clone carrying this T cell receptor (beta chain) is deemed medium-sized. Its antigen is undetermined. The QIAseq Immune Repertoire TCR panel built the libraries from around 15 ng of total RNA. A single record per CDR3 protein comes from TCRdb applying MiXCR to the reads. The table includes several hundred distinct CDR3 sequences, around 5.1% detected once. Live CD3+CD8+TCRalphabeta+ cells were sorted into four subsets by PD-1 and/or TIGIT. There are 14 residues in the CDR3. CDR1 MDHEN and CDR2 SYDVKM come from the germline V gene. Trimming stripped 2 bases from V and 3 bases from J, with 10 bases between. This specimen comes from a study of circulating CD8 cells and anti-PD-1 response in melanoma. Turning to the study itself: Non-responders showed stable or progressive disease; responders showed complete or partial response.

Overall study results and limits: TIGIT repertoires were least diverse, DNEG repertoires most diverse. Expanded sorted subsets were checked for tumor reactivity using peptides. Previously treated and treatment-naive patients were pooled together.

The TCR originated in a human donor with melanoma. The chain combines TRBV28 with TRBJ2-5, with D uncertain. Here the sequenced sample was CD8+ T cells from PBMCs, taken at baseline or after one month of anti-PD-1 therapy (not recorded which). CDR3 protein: CASSLRAGEETQYF. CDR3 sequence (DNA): TGTGCCAGCAGTTTACGGGCAGGCGAAGAGACCCAGTACTTC.